The sample holds a few counts of the clone carrying this T cell receptor beta chain. In the PCR, 60 Vbeta and 13 Jbeta primers were used. Clones were sequenced by immunoSEQ multiplex PCR, and TCRdb holds only the in-frame ones, with some missing. Of some 85,000 clones listed, about 80% are singletons. This entry is derived from a study of cytomegalovirus exposure and HLA in healthy donors. The sample was PBMCs. The receptor was isolated from a male donor in good health and CMV-seronegative.

The CDR3 here is CASSGADNSPLHF. DNA for the CDR3: TGTGCCAGCTCTGGGGCGGATAATTCACCCCTCCACTTT. The chain joins TRBV18 to TRBJ1-6; TRBD1 is a possible D gene (5 bases). This CDR3 comprises 13 residues. CDR1 and CDR2 from the germline V gene are KGHSH and LQKENI. V was cut by 6 bases and J by 5 bases, with 8 bases left in between.